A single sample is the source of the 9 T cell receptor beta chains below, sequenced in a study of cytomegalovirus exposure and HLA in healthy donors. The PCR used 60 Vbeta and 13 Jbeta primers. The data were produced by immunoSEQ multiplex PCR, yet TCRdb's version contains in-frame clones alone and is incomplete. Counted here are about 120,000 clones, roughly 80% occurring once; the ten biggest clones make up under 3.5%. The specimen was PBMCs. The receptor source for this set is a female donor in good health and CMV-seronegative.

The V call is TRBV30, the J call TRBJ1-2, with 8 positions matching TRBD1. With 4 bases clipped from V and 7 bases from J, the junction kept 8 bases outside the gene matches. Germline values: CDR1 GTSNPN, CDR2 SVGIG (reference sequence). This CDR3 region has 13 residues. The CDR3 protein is CAWNLQGVFGYTF. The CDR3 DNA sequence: TGTGCCTGGAACCTACAGGGGGTTTTTGGCTACACCTTC.

The CDR3 DNA reads as TGTGCCAGCAGCGCTCGGCGGGGTAGCGGGGTAGGAGATACGCAGTATTTT. This sequence encodes CASSARRGSGVGDTQYF. This chain links TRBV11-1 with TRBJ2-3, with 8 bases identical to TRBD2. The trim removed 5 bases at V and 5 bases at J, leaving 15 bases unmatched. Germline V gives CDR1 SGHAT, CDR2 FQDESV (reference sequence). The CDR3 consists of 17 residues.

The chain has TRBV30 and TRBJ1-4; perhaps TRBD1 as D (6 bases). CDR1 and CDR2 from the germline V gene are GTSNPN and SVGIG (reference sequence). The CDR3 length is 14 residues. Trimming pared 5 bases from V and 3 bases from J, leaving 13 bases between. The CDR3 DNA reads TGTGCCTGGTCACCAGGGGCCCCTAATGAAAAACTGTTTTTT. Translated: CAWSPGAPNEKLFF.

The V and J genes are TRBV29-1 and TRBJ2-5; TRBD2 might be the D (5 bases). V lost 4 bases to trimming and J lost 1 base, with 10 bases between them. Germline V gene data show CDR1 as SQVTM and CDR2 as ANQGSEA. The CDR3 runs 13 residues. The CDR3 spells CSVVRESQETQYF. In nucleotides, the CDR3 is TGCAGCGTTGTACGGGAATCCCAAGAGACCCAGTACTTC.

This CDR3 is CASSPDRGHEQYF. The CDR3 nucleotides read TGTGCCAGCAGCCCCGACAGGGGGCACGAGCAGTACTTC. The J gene is TRBJ2-7, the V gene TRBV2, with TRBD1 identical over 10 bases. J was trimmed by 5 bases and V by 6 bases; bases with no gene match: 4. The CDR3 totals 13 residues. The V gene's germline CDR1 is SNHLY and CDR2 FYNNEI.

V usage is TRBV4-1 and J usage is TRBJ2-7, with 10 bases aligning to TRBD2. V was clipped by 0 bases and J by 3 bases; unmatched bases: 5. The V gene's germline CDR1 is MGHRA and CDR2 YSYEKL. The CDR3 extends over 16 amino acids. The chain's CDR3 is CASSQDPSGRSYEQYF. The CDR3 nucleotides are TGCGCCAGCAGCCAAGACCCTAGCGGGAGAAGCTACGAGCAGTACTTC.

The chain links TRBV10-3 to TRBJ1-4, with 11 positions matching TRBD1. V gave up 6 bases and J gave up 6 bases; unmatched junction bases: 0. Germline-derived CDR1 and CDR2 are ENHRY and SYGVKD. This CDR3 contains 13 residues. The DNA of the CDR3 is TGTGCCATCAGGGGACAGGGGGATGAAAAACTGTTTTTT. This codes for CAIRGQGDEKLFF.

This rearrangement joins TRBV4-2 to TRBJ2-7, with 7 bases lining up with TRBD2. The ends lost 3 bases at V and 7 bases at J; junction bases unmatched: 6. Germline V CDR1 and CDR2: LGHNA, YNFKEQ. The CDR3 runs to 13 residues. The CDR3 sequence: CASSQGRLAEQYF. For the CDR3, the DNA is TGTGCCAGCAGCCAGGGACGACTAGCTGAGCAGTACTTC.

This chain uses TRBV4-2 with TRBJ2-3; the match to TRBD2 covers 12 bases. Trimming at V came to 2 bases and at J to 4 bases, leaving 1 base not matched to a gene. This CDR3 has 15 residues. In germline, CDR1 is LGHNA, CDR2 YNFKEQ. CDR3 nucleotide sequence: TGTGCCAGCAGCCAACTAGCGGGGGGGCCAGATACGCAGTATTTT. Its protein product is CASSQLAGGPDTQYF.